The 4 T cell receptor beta chains below come from one sample, sequenced in a study of blood T cells in healthy people across ages. A second PCR, run for about 6 to 11 cycles, used a sample-barcoded 5' primer plus a J-beta primer mix. TCRdb independently ran MiXCR on the 5' RACE reads; one entry per CDR3 protein. The sample consists of roughly 800,000 distinct CDR3 sequences, 36% of them appearing once. The sequenced material came from blood. All receptors derive from a man younger than 35 in good health.

This clonotype came up many times. The chain combines TRBV29-1 with TRBJ2-7, with TRBD1 identical over 9 bases. V lost 4 bases to trimming and J lost 6 bases; unmatched junction nucleotides: 10. CDR1 is SQVTM, CDR2 ANQGSEA, per germline. The CDR3 is 14 amino acids. The CDR3 DNA reads TGCAGCGTTGGCCAGACAGGGGGGCATAGCGAGCAGTACTTC. Encoded protein: CSVGQTGGHSEQYF.

This clonotype was detected a few times. The V and J genes are TRBV12-3 or TRBV12-4 and TRBJ1-2, with D possibly being TRBD1 (6 bases). The V end was cut by 7 bases, the J end by 6 bases, with 12 bases between. There are 12 residues in the CDR3. CDR3 in amino acids: CASKAGEHGYTF. Written as DNA, the CDR3 is TGTGCCAGCAAGGCAGGGGAACATGGCTACACCTTC.

There are many counts of this clonotype. The V gene is TRBV6-2 or TRBV6-3, the J gene TRBJ2-3; maybe TRBD2 (5 bases). Per germline, CDR1 MNHEY and CDR2 SVGEGT. This CDR3 has 16 residues. V lost 0 bases and J 5 bases, leaving 15 bases between the germline ends. The CDR3 bases are TGTGCCAGCAGTTACTCACTAGAAGTTTCTGGAGATACGCAGTATTTT. It translates to CASSYSLEVSGDTQYF.

The sample holds a few counts of this clonotype. This chain links TRBV28 with TRBJ1-6, with TRBD1 as a possible D gene (5 bases). Germline CDR1 and CDR2: MDHEN and SYDVKM. The CDR3 is 10 amino acids. The V end lost 8 bases, the J end lost 11 bases, and 7 bases lay between the germline ends. The CDR3 nucleotides are TGTGCCAGCCAGGGACCACCCCTCCACTTT. It yields the protein CASQGPPLHF.